The 22 T cell receptor beta chains below come from one sample, sequenced in a study of T cell clones after liver transplantation. TCRdb's copy holds only in-frame clones and misses some; the assay was immunoSEQ multiplex PCR. The data show about 85,000 clones, 70% to 85% seen once. The sequences come from CD4+ T cells from blood, collected about 46 months after liver transplant. The receptor set was obtained from a human patient who received a liver transplant. A share of the T cells may be of graft donor origin.

In this sample, this clone turned up once. V usage is TRBV28 and J usage is TRBJ1-3, with D possibly TRBD1 on 5 matching bases. Trimming removed 6 bases at V and 0 bases at J, with 9 bases between. The germline CDR1 and CDR2 sequences are MDHEN and SYDVKM. The CDR3 loop spans 14 amino acids. The CDR3, as DNA: TGTGCCAGCAGGGTGGGGGGCTCTGGAAACACCATATATTTT. Translated, it gives CASRVGGSGNTIYF.

The V and J genes are TRBV9 and TRBJ1-1, with D possibly TRBD1 on 5 matching bases. The V gene lost 3 bases and the J gene lost 5 bases, with 11 bases spanning the gap. CDR1 and CDR2 from the germline V gene are SGDLS and YYNGEE. CDR3 length equals 13 residues. CDR3 protein: CASSAGRGTEAFF. The DNA of the CDR3 is TGTGCCAGCAGCGCGGGACGGGGGACTGAAGCTTTCTTT.

The rearrangement links TRBV29-1 to TRBJ2-7; 16 bases line up with TRBD2. Losses at the gene ends were 6 bases for V and 4 bases for J; bases not matched to a gene: 12. This CDR3 region has 17 residues. In germline, CDR1 is SQVTM, CDR2 ANQGSEA. The CDR3 DNA reads TGCAGCGTGATGGGACTAGCGGGAGGGCCGAGGCATTACGAGCAGTACTTC. It codes for CSVMGLAGGPRHYEQYF.

This clone was counted once. V gene TRBV7-6 combines with J gene TRBJ1-3, with no clear D. Germline CDR1 is SGHVS and CDR2 is FNYEAQ. With 5 bases removed from V and 2 bases from J, the gap between germline ends came to 13 bases. This CDR3 contains 15 residues. The CDR3 loop is CASSARQLPGNTIYF. As DNA, the CDR3 is TGTGCCAGCAGCGCTCGACAACTCCCTGGAAACACCATATATTTT.

The CDR3 sequence: CASSPPRGLYNEQFF. The CDR3 coding sequence is TGTGCCAGTAGTCCCCCGCGCGGACTATACAATGAGCAGTTCTTC. The chain carries TRBV19 and TRBJ2-1, with TRBD2 as a possible D gene (6 bases). Trimming pared 5 bases from V and 4 bases from J, leaving 15 bases between. Germline CDR1 LNHDA, CDR2 SQIVND (reference sequence). This CDR3 region has 15 residues.

This clone appeared a few times. The chain is built from TRBV7-2 and TRBJ1-1; a weak D match, TRBD1 (6 bases). Germline values: CDR1 SGHTA, CDR2 FQGNSA. The V and J ends lost 4 bases and 5 bases respectively, with 14 bases between them. The CDR3 has 14 residues. The CDR3 spells CASSYGAGETEAFF. The CDR3, as DNA: TGTGCCAGCAGCTATGGGGCAGGGGAAACTGAAGCTTTCTTT.

The rearrangement joins TRBV19 to TRBJ2-5; D is perhaps TRBD2 (5 bases). Germline-derived CDR1 and CDR2 are LNHDA and SQIVND (reference sequence). The CDR3 is 15 residues long. V was pared by 3 bases and J by 5 bases, with 16 bases between. The DNA for the CDR3 is TGTGCCAGTAGTATGGGGTACGGGTCGGGGGAGACCCAGTACTTC. Its translation: CASSMGYGSGETQYF.

The chain uses TRBV5-1 and TRBJ1-1, with no clear D. From germline, CDR1 is SGHRS and CDR2 YFSETQ. This CDR3 comprises 14 residues. Trimming pared 4 bases from V and 0 bases from J, leaving 10 bases between. CDR3 protein: CASSPAGMNTEAFF. DNA for the CDR3: TGCGCCAGCAGCCCCGCCGGGATGAACACTGAAGCTTTCTTT.

The chain recombines TRBV28 with TRBJ1-2, with 7 bases identical to TRBD1. Trimming took 4 bases from V and 8 from J; bases not matched to a gene: 10. The CDR3 is 14 amino acids. Germline V gives CDR1 MDHEN, CDR2 SYDVKM. CDR3 sequence reads: CASSSPGQKRGYTF. The CDR3 DNA reads as TGTGCCAGCAGTTCCCCGGGACAGAAGAGGGGCTACACCTTC.

The chain carries TRBV7-3 and TRBJ2-1; 8 nucleotides align to TRBD1. The V and J ends lost 5 bases and 7 bases, in that order; junction bases with no gene match: 7. The CDR3 covers 14 residues. Germline lookup yields CDR1 SGHTA and CDR2 FQGTGA. The CDR3 DNA follows: TGTGCCAGCAGCACCAGGACAGGGAAGAATGAGCAGTTCTTC. It specifies CASSTRTGKNEQFF.

The V call is TRBV2, the J call TRBJ2-1; no firm D call. This CDR3 is built from 16 residues. Deletions cut 0 bases from V and 7 bases from J, with 16 bases between. Germline V gene data show CDR1 as SNHLY and CDR2 as FYNNEI. The CDR3 DNA sequence: TGTGCCAGCAGTGAAGCTGTAGGGTTACCTTTGAATGAGCAGTTCTTC. The encoded protein is CASSEAVGLPLNEQFF.

This rearrangement joins TRBV5-1 to TRBJ1-2; D uncertain. V was pared by 0 bases and J by 3 bases, with 9 bases between. Germline values: CDR1 SGHRS, CDR2 YFSETQ. This CDR3 contains 14 residues. The chain's CDR3 is CASSLEGRDYGYTF. The CDR3 DNA sequence: TGCGCCAGCAGCTTGGAGGGTAGGGACTATGGCTACACCTTC.

This rearrangement joins TRBV4-3 to TRBJ1-2; D perhaps matches TRBD1 (6 bases). The CDR3 runs to 15 residues. Looked up from germline, CDR1 is LGHNA and CDR2 is YSLEER. V was clipped by 8 bases and J by 5 bases, with 21 bases between them. CDR3 sequence (DNA): TGCGCCAGCCTCCAGGACTTAAACAGGGATTATGGCTACACCTTC. This translates into CASLQDLNRDYGYTF.

In its sample, this clone was seen a few times. The chain recombines TRBV7-3 with TRBJ2-3; unclear D gene. Germline V gene sequence: CDR1 SGHTA, CDR2 FQGTGA. The CDR3 sequence is 14 residues long. V was shortened by 3 bases and J by 2 bases, with 9 bases between the two germline ends. The CDR3 sequence is CASSFSGYTDTQYF. CDR3 sequence (DNA): TGTGCCAGCAGCTTTTCCGGCTACACAGATACGCAGTATTTT.

This clone was found once. The chain is built from TRBV5-8 and TRBJ1-2, with 7 bases lining up with TRBD1. V lost 3 bases and J lost 7; bases outside the gene matches: 6. The CDR3 is 13 residues long. The V gene's germline CDR1 is SGHTS and CDR2 YDEGEE. CDR3 DNA: TGTGCCAGCAGCTACAGGGGAACGAGTGGCTACACCTTC. This sequence encodes CASSYRGTSGYTF. Full variable domain (remainder filled in from reference TRBV5-8 and TRBJ1-2): EAGVTQSPTHLIKTRGQQATLRCSPISGHTSVYWYQQALGLGLQFLLWYDEGEERNRGNFPPRFSGRQFPNYSSELNVNALELEDSALYLCASSYRGTSGYTFGSGTRLTVV.

V usage is TRBV14 and J usage is TRBJ2-6, with 9 bases lining up with TRBD1. CDR3 length: 18 residues. Per the germline V gene, CDR1 is SGHDN and CDR2 is FVKESK. Trimming cost V 0 bases and J 1 base; bases outside gene matches: 4. The DNA of the CDR3 is TGTGCCAGCAGCCAAGAAGGGACAGGGTTTTCTGGGGCCAACGTCCTGACTTTC. Residues: CASSQEGTGFSGANVLTF.

The chain joins TRBV7-9 to TRBJ1-1; D call uncertain. Per the germline V gene, CDR1 is SEHNR and CDR2 is FQNEAQ (reference sequence). The CDR3 contains 12 residues. V was pared by 7 bases and J by 7 bases, with 13 bases between. DNA for the CDR3: TGTGCCAGCATCCTTCGGTCGGGTGAAGCTTTCTTT. Protein product: CASILRSGEAFF.

The V and J genes are TRBV15 and TRBJ2-3; TRBD2 agrees at 7 bases. Germline assignment: CDR1 LNHNV and CDR2 YYDKDF (reference sequence). The V segment lost 8 bases and the J segment 0 bases; nucleotides outside the gene matches: 2. The CDR3 is 13 residues long. The DNA of the CDR3 is TGTGCCACCTCTAGCGGTAGCACAGATACGCAGTATTTT. Protein sequence: CATSSGSTDTQYF.

The rearrangement links TRBV12-2 to TRBJ2-2. TRBV12-2 is assigned pseudogene status. This CDR3 is 11 amino acids long. CDR3 in amino acids: CARGLSGELFF. As DNA, the CDR3 is TGTGCAAGGGGTCTGTCCGGGGAGCTGTTTTTT.

The rearrangement joins TRBV5-6 to TRBJ2-6; D is perhaps TRBD2 (6 bases). The germline V gene has CDR1 SGHDT and CDR2 YYEEEE. V lost 0 bases and J lost 3, with 10 bases in between. CDR3 length: 16 residues. The CDR3 protein is CASSLAGVSGANVLTF. CDR3 nucleotide sequence: TGTGCCAGCAGCTTGGCGGGAGTGAGTGGGGCCAACGTCCTGACTTTC. The full variable domain, its missing parts supplied by reference TRBV5-6 and TRBJ2-6, is DAGVTQSPTHLIKTRGQQVTLRCSPKSGHDTVSWYQQALGQGPQFIFQYYEEEERQRGNFPDRFSGHQFPNYSSELNVNALLLGDSALYLCASSLAGVSGANVLTFGAGSRLTVL.

The CDR3 loop is CASSLGLRGEAFF. In DNA, the CDR3 is TGTGCCAGCAGTTTAGGGTTAAGGGGTGAAGCTTTCTTT. The chain couples TRBV28 to TRBJ1-1; TRBD1 is a possible D gene (5 bases). With 2 bases removed from V and 7 bases from J, the gap between germline ends came to 11 bases. This CDR3 has 13 residues. Germline CDR1 MDHEN, CDR2 SYDVKM.

The gene calls are TRBV28 and TRBJ2-7; 10 bases are shared with TRBD2. Per germline, CDR1 MDHEN and CDR2 SYDVKM. The V segment lost 5 bases and the J segment 4 bases; nucleotides outside the gene matches: 17. This CDR3 has 18 residues. The CDR3 DNA sequence: TGTGCCAGCAGTCCGTTAGTGGCTAGCGGGAGCATCCCGTACGAGCAGTACTTC. Protein: CASSPLVASGSIPYEQYF. Looking up the rest from reference TRBV28 and TRBJ2-7 gives the full variable domain: DVKVTQSSRYLVKRTGEKVFLECVQDMDHENMFWYRQDPGLGLRLIYFSYDVKMKEKGDIPEGYSVSREKKERFSLILESASTNQTSMYLCASSPLVASGSIPYEQYFGPGTRLTVT.